This T cell receptor (beta chain) comes out of a study of blood T cell repertoires in COVID-19. Looking at the study overall: PBMCs, B-cell-depleted T cells, or T cells provided the cDNA or gDNA that made up the material.

The study recruited people aged roughly 18 to 95 years across approximately 24 US areas. Per the original methods: Reference gene primer amplification in the assay estimated nucleated cell counts. Measured with immunoSEQ multiplex PCR; TCRdb has only the in-frame clones, and not every one. For V, J and clone size, that table is used; D and trimming come from the DNA. The sample lists approximately 470,000 clones, around 87% occurring once. The TCR sequence derives from a woman in her late teens or twenties who had recovered from COVID-19. The sample was PBMCs or T cells enriched from blood (not recorded which).

The CDR3 coding sequence is TGTGCCATCGGTCGACAGGGCAACACTGAAGCTTTCTTT. Its translation: CAIGRQGNTEAFF. The V gene is TRBV10-3, the J gene TRBJ1-1; 7 bases are a match to TRBD1. CDR1 and CDR2 from the germline V gene are ENHRY and SYGVKD. The CDR3 totals 13 residues. The J segment lost 2 bases and the V segment lost 8 bases, leaving 5 bases of the junction unmatched.